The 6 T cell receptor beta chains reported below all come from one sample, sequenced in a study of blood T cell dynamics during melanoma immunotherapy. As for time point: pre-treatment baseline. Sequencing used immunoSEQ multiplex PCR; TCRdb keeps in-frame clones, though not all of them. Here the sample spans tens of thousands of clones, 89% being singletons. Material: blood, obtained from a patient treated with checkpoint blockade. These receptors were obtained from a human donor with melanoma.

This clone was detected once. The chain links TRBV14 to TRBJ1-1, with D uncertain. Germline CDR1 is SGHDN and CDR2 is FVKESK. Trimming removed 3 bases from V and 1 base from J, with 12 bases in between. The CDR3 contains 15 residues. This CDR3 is CASSQNGFRNTEAFF. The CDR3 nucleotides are TGTGCCAGCAGCCAGAACGGCTTCAGGAACACTGAAGCTTTCTTT.

The chain's CDR3 is CATSAGGITDTQYF. CDR3 bases: TGTGCCACCTCGGCAGGGGGGATCACAGATACGCAGTATTTT. V gene TRBV10-3 combines with J gene TRBJ2-3; possibly TRBD1 for D (7 bases). Germline CDR1 is ENHRY and CDR2 is SYGVKD. V was shortened by 10 bases and J by 2 bases, with 16 bases between the two germline ends. The CDR3 extends over 14 amino acids.

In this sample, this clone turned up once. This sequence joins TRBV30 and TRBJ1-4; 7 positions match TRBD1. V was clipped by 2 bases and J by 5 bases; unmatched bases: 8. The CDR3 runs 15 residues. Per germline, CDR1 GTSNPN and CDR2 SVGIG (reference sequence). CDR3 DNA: TGTGCCTGGAGTCTTCTGACAGGGAAAAATGAAAAACTGTTTTTT. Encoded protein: CAWSLLTGKNEKLFF.

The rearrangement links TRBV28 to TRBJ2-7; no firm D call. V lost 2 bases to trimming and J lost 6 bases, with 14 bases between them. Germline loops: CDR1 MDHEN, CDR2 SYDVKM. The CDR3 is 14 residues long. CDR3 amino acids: CASSLDGVKSEQYF. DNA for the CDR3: TGTGCCAGCAGTTTAGATGGGGTTAAGAGCGAGCAGTACTTC.

The DNA of the CDR3 is TGTGCCAGCAGCCAGGGACAGGGCGGAGAGGACAATGAGCAGTTCTTC. It codes for CASSQGQGGEDNEQFF. The rearrangement uses TRBV4-2 and TRBJ2-1; 9 bases are a match to TRBD1. The CDR3 length is 16 residues. Germline CDR1 and CDR2: LGHNA and YNFKEQ. The V gene end was trimmed by 3 bases and the J gene end by 5 bases; junction bases not matched to a gene: 8.

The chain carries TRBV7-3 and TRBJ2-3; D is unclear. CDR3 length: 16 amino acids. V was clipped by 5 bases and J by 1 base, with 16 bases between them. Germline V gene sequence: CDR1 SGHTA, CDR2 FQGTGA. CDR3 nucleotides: TGTGCCAGCAGCCCCGATTCTTGGTACCGCACAGATACGCAGTATTTT. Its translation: CASSPDSWYRTDTQYF.